This entry lists 3 T cell receptor beta chains sequenced from one sample in a study of regulatory T cells in long-lasting Graves disease. Construction of the TCR beta libraries employed iRepertoire HTBI primers in conjunction with Arm-PCR of CDR3 regions. TCRdb reprocessed the multiplex PCR reads via MiXCR and lists one record per CDR3 protein. The data contain 400,000 to 550,000 distinct CDR3 sequences, 14% to 15% of them singletons. As to time point: newly diagnosed GD, antithyroid drugs for less than 3 months. From PBMCs, RNA was extracted and then used to make the TCR library. This sample also belongs to another study, concerning T cells in Graves' hyperthyroidism and ophthalmopathy.

The sequencing used peripheral blood mononuclear cells (PBMCs), collected at new diagnosis, from a patient treated with antithyroid drugs. These receptors all stem from a woman aged 25 to 45 with Graves disease.

This rearrangement joins TRBV28 to TRBJ2-7; TRBD1 matches at 7 bases. V lost 6 bases, J lost 12 bases, and 14 bases stayed unmatched. The CDR3 totals 13 residues. Germline V gene data show CDR1 as MDHEN and CDR2 as SYDVKM. This chain's CDR3 is CASRTDRQGSMYF. The CDR3 nucleotides are TGTGCCAGCAGAACTGACCGACAGGGAAGTATGTACTTC.

This clonotype came up many times. The J gene is TRBJ2-2, the V gene TRBV6-1; 11 bases map to TRBD2. From germline, CDR1 is MNHNS and CDR2 SASEGT. The CDR3 length is 15 residues. Germline trimming cut 5 bases from V and 5 bases from J; bases unmatched to any gene: 4. CDR3 nucleotide sequence: TGTGCCAGCAGTCCCCTAGCGGGAGGAACCGGGGAGCTGTTTTTT. Its protein is CASSPLAGGTGELFF.

At least ten counts were recorded for this clonotype. The chain carries TRBV5-1 and TRBJ2-2; 9 nucleotides align to TRBD2. The CDR3 sequence is 16 residues long. V lost 2 bases to trimming and J lost 1 base; unmatched junction nucleotides: 3. The germline gives CDR1 SGHRS, CDR2 YFSETQ. Written as DNA, the CDR3 is TGCGCCAGCAGCTTTTCGACTAGCGGGAACACCGGGGAGCTGTTTTTT. Translated, it gives CASSFSTSGNTGELFF.